This T cell receptor (beta chain) was sequenced for a study of T-cell memory formation after mild COVID-19. Study-wide results and limits: Most CD4+ clones that shrank were in CM and EM, while CD8+ ones turned up in EMRA. While clones contracting from day 15 to 85 were balanced between CD4 and CD8, later expanders leaned CD4+.

Barcoded TCR alpha and TCR beta cDNA libraries with UMIs came from 5'RACE using constant-segment primers. MiXCR, applied by TCRdb to the 5' RACE reads, yields one record per CDR3 protein. The table includes some 490,000 distinct CDR3 sequences, 15% to 20% detected once. A note on this clonotype: Its antigen is undetermined.

Sequences were obtained from PBMCs or a T cell subset sorted from them (not recorded which). The sequence derives from an adult woman who had mild COVID-19 (a few samples of this study predate the infection). Cell type and time point are not known.

CDR3 DNA: TGTGCCAGCAGTCCCGGGACAGGGGTGGTAGATACGCAGTATTTT. Translated: CASSPGTGVVDTQYF. V gene TRBV6-6 combines with J gene TRBJ2-3; the match to TRBD1 covers 10 bases. The CDR3 sequence is 15 residues long. Germline V lookup: CDR1 MNHNY, CDR2 SVGAGI (reference sequence). After removal of 5 bases from V and 5 bases from J, the junction contained 7 bases not matched to a gene.